This TCR beta chain comes out of a study of regulatory T cells in long-lasting Graves disease. Study-wide findings and caveats: Persistent disease exhibited a predilection for TRBV28, TRBJ1-2 and TRBJ2-5.

Indicated time point: persistent/refractory GD, antithyroid drugs over 5 years with positive TRAb. PBMC-derived RNA was used for the TCR library. This clonotype has a count of ten or more. The antigen remains undetermined. CDR3-region Arm-PCR and iRepertoire HTBI primers produced the TCR beta libraries. TCRdb analysed the multiplex PCR reads with MiXCR anew, one entry per CDR3 protein. The data show 450,000 or so distinct CDR3 sequences, with 22% seen just once and less than 15% held by the top ten. This CDR3 region has 14 residues. The germline V and J ends were trimmed by 1 base and 0 bases, with 6 bases remaining between them. CDR1 MNHNS and CDR2 SASEGT come from the germline V gene.

The chain joins TRBV6-1 to TRBJ1-1; no clear D. The clonotype originates from a female donor with Graves disease. Sample: peripheral blood mononuclear cells (PBMCs), taken when the disease was refractory, from a patient treated with antithyroid drugs. The CDR3 coding sequence is TGTGCCAGCAGTGAAGTCGGTATGAACACTGAAGCTTTCTTT. The encoded protein is CASSEVGMNTEAFF.